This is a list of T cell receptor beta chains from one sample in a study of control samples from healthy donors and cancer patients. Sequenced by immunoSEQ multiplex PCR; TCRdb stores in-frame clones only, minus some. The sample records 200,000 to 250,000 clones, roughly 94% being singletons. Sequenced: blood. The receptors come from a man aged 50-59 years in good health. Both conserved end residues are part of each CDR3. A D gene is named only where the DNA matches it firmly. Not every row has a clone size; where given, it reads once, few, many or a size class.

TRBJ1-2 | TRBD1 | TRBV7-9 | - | CASSFLTGQQYGYTF | TGTGCCAGCAGCTTTCTGACGGGACAGCAGTATGGCTACACCTTC
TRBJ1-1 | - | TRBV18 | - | CASSPGVGETEAFF | TGTGCCAGCTCACCGGGGGTTGGGGAGACTGAAGCTTTCTTT
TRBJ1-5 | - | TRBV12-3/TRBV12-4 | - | CASSAQYQPQHF | TGTGCCAGCAGCGCACAGTATCAGCCCCAGCATTTT
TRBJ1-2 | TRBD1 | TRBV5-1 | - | CASSQTGTGGGYTF | TGCGCCAGCAGCCAAACCGGGACAGGGGGAGGCTACACCTTC
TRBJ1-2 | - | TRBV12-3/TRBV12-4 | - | CASQFMTGGYTF | TGTGCCAGCCAGTTTATGACTGGAGGCTACACCTTC
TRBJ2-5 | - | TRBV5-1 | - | CASSPGSTQETQYF | TGCGCCAGCAGCCCCGGGAGCACGCAAGAGACCCAGTACTTC
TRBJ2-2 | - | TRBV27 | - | CASSRTQGLGGELFF | TGTGCCAGCAGCCGCACCCAGGGGCTTGGGGGGGAGCTGTTTTTT
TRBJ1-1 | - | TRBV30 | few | CAWSYDPDTEAFF | TGTGCCTGGAGTTACGATCCAGACACTGAAGCTTTCTTT
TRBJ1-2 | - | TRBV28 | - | CASSPEGANYGYTF | TGTGCCAGCAGTCCCGAGGGAGCTAACTATGGCTACACCTTC
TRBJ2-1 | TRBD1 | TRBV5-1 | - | CASSPDRVSYNEQFF | TGCGCCAGCAGCCCGGACAGGGTTTCCTACAATGAGCAGTTCTTC
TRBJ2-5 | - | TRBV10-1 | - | CASSENPGETQYF | TGCGCCAGCAGTGAGAATCCCGGGGAGACCCAGTACTTC
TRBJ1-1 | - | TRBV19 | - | CASSIDRGRSGGTEAFF | TGTGCCAGTAGTATAGACAGGGGTAGATCTGGAGGCACTGAAGCTTTCTTT
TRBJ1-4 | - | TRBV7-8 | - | CASSQQGAATNEKLFF | TGTGCCAGCAGCCAACAGGGCGCTGCAACTAATGAAAAACTGTTTTTT
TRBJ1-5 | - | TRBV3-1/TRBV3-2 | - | CASSHSNQPQHF | TGTGCCAGCAGCCATTCCAATCAGCCCCAGCATTTT
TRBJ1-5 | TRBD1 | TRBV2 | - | CASSGDRGQPQHF | TGTGCCAGCAGTGGGGACAGAGGACAGCCCCAGCATTTT
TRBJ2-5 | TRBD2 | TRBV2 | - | CASSEGGTSGGKRQETQYF | TGTGCCAGCAGTGAAGGAGGAACTAGCGGGGGGAAGCGCCAAGAGACCCAGTACTTC
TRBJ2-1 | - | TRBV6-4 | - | CASSPDRYNEQFF | TGTGCCAGCAGTCCCGACAGATACAATGAGCAGTTCTTC
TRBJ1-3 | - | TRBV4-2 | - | CASSQDWEMTGNTIYF | TGTGCCAGCAGCCAAGATTGGGAGATGACTGGAAACACCATATATTTT
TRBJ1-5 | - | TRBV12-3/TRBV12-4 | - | CASSFFNQPQHF | TGTGCCAGCAGTTTTTTTAATCAGCCCCAGCATTTT
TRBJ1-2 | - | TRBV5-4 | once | CASSSATNYGYTF | TGTGCCAGCAGCTCCGCTACTAACTATGGCTACACCTTC
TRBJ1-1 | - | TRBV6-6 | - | CASSQSGGRGTEAFF | TGTGCCAGCAGCCAAAGTGGGGGTCGGGGGACTGAAGCTTTCTTT
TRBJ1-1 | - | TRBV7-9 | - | CASSLITGMNTEAFF | TGTGCCAGCAGCTTAATCACCGGGATGAACACTGAAGCTTTCTTT
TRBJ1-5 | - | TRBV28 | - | CASTDARGNQPQHF | TGTGCCAGCACCGATGCCAGGGGCAATCAGCCCCAGCATTTT
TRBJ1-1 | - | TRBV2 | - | CASSAGVVDTEAFF | TGTGCCAGCAGTGCGGGAGTCGTGGACACTGAAGCTTTCTTT
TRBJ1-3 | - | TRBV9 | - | CASSAAFGSSVGNTIYF | TGTGCCAGCAGCGCTGCATTCGGGTCCTCGGTCGGAAACACCATATATTTT
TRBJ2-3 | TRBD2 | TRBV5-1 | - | CASSLGGLAGTHSTDTQYF | TGCGCCAGCAGCTTGGGGGGGCTAGCGGGGACTCACAGCACAGATACGCAGTATTTT
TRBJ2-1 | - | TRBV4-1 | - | CASSQDQGVVRSEQFF | TGCGCCAGCAGCCAAGATCAGGGTGTCGTAAGGAGTGAGCAGTTCTTC
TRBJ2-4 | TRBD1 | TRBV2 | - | CASSLQGAKNIQYF | TGTGCCAGCAGTTTACAGGGGGCCAAAAACATTCAGTACTTC
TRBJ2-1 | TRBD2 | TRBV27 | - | CASSSPALAGDYNEQFF | TGTGCCAGCAGTTCACCGGCCCTAGCGGGAGACTACAATGAGCAGTTCTTC
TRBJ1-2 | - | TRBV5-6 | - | CASSFGQETWYGYTF | TGTGCCAGCAGCTTCGGGCAGGAGACTTGGTATGGCTACACCTTC
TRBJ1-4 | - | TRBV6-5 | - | CASSLGDPREKLFF | TGTGCCAGCAGCCTAGGAGACCCCAGGGAAAAACTGTTTTTT
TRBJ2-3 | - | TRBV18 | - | CASYGGGGPDTQYF | TGTGCCAGCTACGGAGGGGGCGGTCCAGATACGCAGTATTTT
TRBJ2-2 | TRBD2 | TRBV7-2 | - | CASSPQGLAGAGGELFF | TGTGCCAGCAGCCCCCAGGGACTAGCGGGGGCAGGAGGGGAGCTGTTTTTT
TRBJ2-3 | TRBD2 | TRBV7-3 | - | CASSQAGGSTDTQYF | TGTGCCAGCAGCCAAGCGGGGGGGAGCACAGATACGCAGTATTTT
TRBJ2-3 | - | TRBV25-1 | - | CASSGLGSTDTQYF | TGTGCCAGCAGTGGCCTCGGAAGCACAGATACGCAGTATTTT
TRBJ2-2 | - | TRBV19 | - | CASSIMENTGELFF | TGTGCCAGTAGTATAATGGAGAACACCGGGGAGCTGTTTTTT
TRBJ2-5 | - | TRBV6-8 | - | CASSYPEQGDLQETQYF | TGTGCCAGCAGTTACCCAGAGCAGGGAGATTTACAAGAGACCCAGTACTTC
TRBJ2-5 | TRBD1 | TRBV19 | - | CASSIGDRAETQYF | TGTGCCAGTAGTATAGGGGACAGGGCAGAGACCCAGTACTTC
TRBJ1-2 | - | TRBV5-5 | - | CASSAAMRDFYGYTF | TGTGCCAGCAGCGCTGCCATGCGGGACTTCTATGGCTACACCTTC
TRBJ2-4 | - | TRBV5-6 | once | CAGTAKGLAKNIQYF | TGTGCCGGGACGGCCAAAGGGCTAGCCAAAAACATTCAGTACTTC
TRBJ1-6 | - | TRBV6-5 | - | CASNLDAGHYSPLHF | TGTGCCAGCAATTTAGACGCCGGACACTATTCACCCCTCCACTTT
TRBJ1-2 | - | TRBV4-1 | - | CASSQAPAVHYGYTF | TGCGCCAGCAGCCAAGCCCCAGCCGTCCACTATGGCTACACCTTC
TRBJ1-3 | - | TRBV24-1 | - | CATSDRNSGNTIYF | TGTGCCACCAGTGACAGAAATTCTGGAAACACCATATATTTT